This T cell receptor beta chain was identified in a study of blood T cells in healthy people across ages. Study background: About one barcoded beta molecule per two T cells was captured by template switching. Notes on the study in general: Total diversity from one million sequenced T cells was likely underestimated. The percentage of naive T cells correlated strongly with TCR beta diversity.

As to this clonotype: The antigen is not known.

The germline gives CDR1 SQVTM, CDR2 ANQGSEA. The CDR3 sequence is 12 residues long. V lost 4 bases and J 10 bases, leaving 14 bases between the germline ends. Sample-barcoded 5' priming and a J-beta primer mix drove a second PCR of roughly 7 to 11 cycles. TCRdb reprocessed the 5' RACE reads via MiXCR and lists one record per CDR3 protein. The sample holds about a million distinct CDR3 sequences, around 48% seen once. Sequenced: blood. The chain links TRBV29-1 to TRBJ2-1; D ambiguous. This sequence was found in a man under 40 in good health. CDR3 residues: CSVGGDSYEQFF. The CDR3, as DNA: TGCAGCGTTGGTGGAGACTCCTACGAGCAGTTCTTC.